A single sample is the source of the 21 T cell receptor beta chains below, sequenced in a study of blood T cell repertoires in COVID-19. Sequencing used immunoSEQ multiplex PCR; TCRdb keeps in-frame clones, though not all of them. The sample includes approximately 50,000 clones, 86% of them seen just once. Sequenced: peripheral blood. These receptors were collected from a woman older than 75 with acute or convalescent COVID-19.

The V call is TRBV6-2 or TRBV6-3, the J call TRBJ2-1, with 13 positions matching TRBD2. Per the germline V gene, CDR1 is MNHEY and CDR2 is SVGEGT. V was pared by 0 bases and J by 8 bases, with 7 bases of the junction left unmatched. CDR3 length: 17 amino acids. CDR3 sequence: CASSYSTSGGYRYEQFF. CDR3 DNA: TGTGCCAGCAGTTACTCGACTAGCGGGGGGTACAGGTATGAGCAGTTCTTC.

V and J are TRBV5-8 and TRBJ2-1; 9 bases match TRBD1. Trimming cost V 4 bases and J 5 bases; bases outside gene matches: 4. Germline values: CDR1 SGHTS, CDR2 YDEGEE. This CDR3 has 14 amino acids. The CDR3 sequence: CASSPRDRDNEQFF. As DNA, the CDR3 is TGTGCCAGCAGCCCAAGGGACAGGGACAATGAGCAGTTCTTC.

CDR3 nucleotide sequence: TGTGCCAGCAGCCCAGGACCAGACTCCGCGGGGCAGTACTTC. It yields the protein CASSPGPDSAGQYF. This chain links TRBV7-3 with TRBJ2-7; TRBD2 is a possible D gene (5 bases). Germline CDR1 and CDR2: SGHTA and FQGTGA. CDR3 length equals 14 residues. V shed 5 bases and J shed 9 bases, with 20 bases lying between them.

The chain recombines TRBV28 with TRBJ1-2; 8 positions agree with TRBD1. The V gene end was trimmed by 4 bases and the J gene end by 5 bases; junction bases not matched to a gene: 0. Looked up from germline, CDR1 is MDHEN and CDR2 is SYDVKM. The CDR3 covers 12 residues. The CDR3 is CASSWTGYGYTF. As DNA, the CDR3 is TGTGCCAGCAGTTGGACAGGGTATGGCTACACCTTC.

CDR3 sequence reads: CASSLATGGTEAFF. In DNA, the CDR3 is TGTGCCAGCAGCTTAGCCACAGGGGGCACTGAAGCTTTCTTT. This chain links TRBV7-9 with TRBJ1-1; 8 positions agree with TRBD1. CDR3 length: 14 residues. V was pared by 0 bases and J by 4 bases, with 1 base of the junction left unmatched. Germline V gene sequence: CDR1 SEHNR, CDR2 FQNEAQ (reference sequence).

The CDR3 is CASSFPDTFNYGYTF. The DNA for the CDR3 is TGCGCCAGCAGCTTCCCGGACACCTTTAACTATGGCTACACCTTC. The J gene is TRBJ1-2, the V gene TRBV5-1; a weak D match, TRBD1 (5 bases). The CDR3 totals 15 residues. The V end lost 2 bases, the J end lost 1 base, and 12 bases lay between the germline ends. Germline-derived CDR1 and CDR2 are SGHRS and YFSETQ.

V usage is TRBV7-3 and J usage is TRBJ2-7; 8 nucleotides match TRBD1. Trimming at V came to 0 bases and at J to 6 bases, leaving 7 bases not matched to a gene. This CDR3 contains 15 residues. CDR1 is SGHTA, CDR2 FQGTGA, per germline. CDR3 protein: CASSLTPQGAGEQYF. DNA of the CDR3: TGTGCCAGCAGCTTAACCCCCCAGGGGGCAGGCGAGCAGTACTTC.

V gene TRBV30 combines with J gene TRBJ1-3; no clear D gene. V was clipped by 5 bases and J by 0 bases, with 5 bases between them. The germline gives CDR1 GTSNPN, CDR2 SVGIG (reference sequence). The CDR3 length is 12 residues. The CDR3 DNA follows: TGTGCCTGGCGCGCCTCTGGAAACACCATATATTTT. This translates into CAWRASGNTIYF.

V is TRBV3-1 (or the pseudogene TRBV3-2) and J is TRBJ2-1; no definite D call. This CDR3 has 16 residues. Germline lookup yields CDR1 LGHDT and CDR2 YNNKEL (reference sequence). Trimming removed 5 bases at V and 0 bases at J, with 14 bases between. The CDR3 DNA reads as TGTGCCAGCAGCAAATATGGTACGAGCTCCTACAATGAGCAGTTCTTC. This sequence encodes CASSKYGTSSYNEQFF.

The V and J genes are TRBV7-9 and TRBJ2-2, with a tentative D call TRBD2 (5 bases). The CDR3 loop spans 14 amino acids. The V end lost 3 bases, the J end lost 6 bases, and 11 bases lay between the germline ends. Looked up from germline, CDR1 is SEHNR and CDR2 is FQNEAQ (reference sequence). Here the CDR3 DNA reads TGTGCCAGCAGCTTTGCGGGCTCAGCCGGGGAGCTGTTTTTT. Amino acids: CASSFAGSAGELFF.

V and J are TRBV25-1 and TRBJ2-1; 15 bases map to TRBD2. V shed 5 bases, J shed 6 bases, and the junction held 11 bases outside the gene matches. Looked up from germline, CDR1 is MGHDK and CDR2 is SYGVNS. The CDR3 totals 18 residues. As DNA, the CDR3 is TGTGCCAGCAGTCCCGGGACTAGCGGGGGGCCTGTTCCCAATGAGCAGTTCTTC. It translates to CASSPGTSGGPVPNEQFF.

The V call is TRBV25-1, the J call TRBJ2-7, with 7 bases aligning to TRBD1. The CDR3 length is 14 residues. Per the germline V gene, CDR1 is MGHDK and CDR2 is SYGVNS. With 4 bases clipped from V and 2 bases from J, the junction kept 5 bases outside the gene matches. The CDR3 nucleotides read TGTGCCAGCAGTGTTGACAGGGAAACCTACGAGCAGTACTTC. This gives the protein CASSVDRETYEQYF.

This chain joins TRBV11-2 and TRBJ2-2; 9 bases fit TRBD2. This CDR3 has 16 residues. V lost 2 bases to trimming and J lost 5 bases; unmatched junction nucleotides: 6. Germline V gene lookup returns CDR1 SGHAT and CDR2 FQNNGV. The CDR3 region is CASSLLAGGLTGELFF. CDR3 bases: TGTGCCAGCAGCTTACTGGCGGGGGGGTTGACCGGGGAGCTGTTTTTT. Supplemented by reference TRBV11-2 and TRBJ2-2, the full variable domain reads EAGVAQSPRYKIIEKRQSVAFWCNPISGHATLYWYQQILGQGPKLLIQFQNNGVVDDSQLPKDRFSAERLKGVDSTLKIQPAKLEDSAVYLCASSLLAGGLTGELFFGEGSRLTVL.

The DNA for the CDR3 is TGTGCCAGCAGCCCCCAGGAACTAGCGGGAGTAGAGACCCAGTACTTC. As protein: CASSPQELAGVETQYF. The chain joins TRBV3-1 (or the pseudogene TRBV3-2) to TRBJ2-5, with TRBD2 matching 11 bases. The V gene end was trimmed by 4 bases and the J gene end by 4 bases; junction bases not matched to a gene: 8. CDR1 is LGHDT and CDR2 is YNNKEL in the germline V gene (reference sequence). This CDR3 is 16 amino acids long.

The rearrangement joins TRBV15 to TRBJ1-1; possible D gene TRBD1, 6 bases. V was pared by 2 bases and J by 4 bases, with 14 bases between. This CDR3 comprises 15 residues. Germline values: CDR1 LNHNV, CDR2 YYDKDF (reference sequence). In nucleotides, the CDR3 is TGTGCCACCAGCAGATACAGGGTAGGCAGCACTGAAGCTTTCTTT. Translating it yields CATSRYRVGSTEAFF.

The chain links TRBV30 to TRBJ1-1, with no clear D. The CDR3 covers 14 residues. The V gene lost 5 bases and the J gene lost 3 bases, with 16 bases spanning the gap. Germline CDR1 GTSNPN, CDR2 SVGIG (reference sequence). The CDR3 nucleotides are TGTGCCTGGCACAGAGATCGGGAGTACACTGAAGCTTTCTTT. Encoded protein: CAWHRDREYTEAFF.

The CDR3 reads CSVSEDRGTYGYTF. The CDR3 DNA sequence: TGCAGCGTTTCCGAGGACAGGGGGACCTATGGCTACACCTTC. V gene TRBV29-1 combines with J gene TRBJ1-2; 10 bases line up with TRBD1. The CDR3 loop spans 14 amino acids. Germline CDR1 and CDR2: SQVTM and ANQGSEA. V lost 5 bases, J lost 4 bases, and 7 bases stayed unmatched.

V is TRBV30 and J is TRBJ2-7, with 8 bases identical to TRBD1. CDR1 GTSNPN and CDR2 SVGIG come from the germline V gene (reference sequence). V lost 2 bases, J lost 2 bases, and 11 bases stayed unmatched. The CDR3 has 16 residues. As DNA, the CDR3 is TGTGCCTGGAGTCACAGGGGGGACAGGAGACCCTACGAGCAGTACTTC. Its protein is CAWSHRGDRRPYEQYF.

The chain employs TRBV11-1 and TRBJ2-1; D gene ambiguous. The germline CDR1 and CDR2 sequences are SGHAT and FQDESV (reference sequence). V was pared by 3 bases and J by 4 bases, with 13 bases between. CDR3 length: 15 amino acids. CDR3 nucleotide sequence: TGTGCCAGCAGCTTCTCTGGCAGGCAGTACAATGAGCAGTTCTTC. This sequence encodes CASSFSGRQYNEQFF.

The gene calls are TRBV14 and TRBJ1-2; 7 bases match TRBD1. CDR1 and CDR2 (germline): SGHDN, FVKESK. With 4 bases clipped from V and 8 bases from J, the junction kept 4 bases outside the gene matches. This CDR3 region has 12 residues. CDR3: CASSPDRLGYTF. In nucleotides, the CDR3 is TGTGCCAGCAGCCCGGACAGGTTGGGCTACACCTTC.

DNA of the CDR3: TGTGCCAGCAGCTTAGCACTAGCGGGGCCCCAACAAGAGACCCAGTACTTC. The encoded protein is CASSLALAGPQQETQYF. This chain connects TRBV11-2 to TRBJ2-5; 10 bases match TRBD2. The length of the CDR3 is 17 residues. Germline CDR1 is SGHAT and CDR2 is FQNNGV. Unmatched junction bases numbered 7, after V lost 1 base and J lost 2 bases.